The 16 T cell receptor beta chains given below trace back to one sample, sequenced in a study of blood T cell repertoires in COVID-19. The table came from immunoSEQ multiplex PCR; TCRdb's copy has only in-frame clones and leaves some out. The table shows 40,000 to 55,000 clones, with about nine tenths occurring only once. What was sequenced was peripheral blood. These receptors were taken from a man over 45 with active COVID-19.

This clone was seen a few times. The J gene is TRBJ1-5, the V gene TRBV6-5; 8 positions agree with TRBD1. The germline V gene encodes CDR1 MNHEY and CDR2 SVGAGI. Trimming removed 8 bases from V and 5 bases from J; junction bases left unmatched: 5. CDR3 size: 13 residues. CDR3 bases: TGTGCCAGCCGAGGACAGGGAGATCAGCCCCAGCATTTT. Translation: CASRGQGDQPQHF.

The chain links TRBV7-2 to TRBJ2-1; perhaps TRBD2 as D (5 bases). Germline V lookup: CDR1 SGHTA, CDR2 FQGNSA. V lost 6 bases, J lost 2 bases, and 14 bases lay in between. The CDR3 length is 15 residues. In nucleotides, the CDR3 is TGTGCCAGCAGATTCGGGCCCGGGACCTACAATGAGCAGTTCTTC. It codes for CASRFGPGTYNEQFF.

The rearrangement uses TRBV6-1 and TRBJ1-4, with D possibly being TRBD1 (6 bases). The V end lost 2 bases, the J end lost 7 bases, and 8 bases lay between the germline ends. Per the germline V gene, CDR1 is MNHNS and CDR2 is SASEGT. The CDR3 contains 13 residues. The DNA of the CDR3 is TGTGCCAGCAGTGAACTACAGGGTGAAAAACTGTTTTTT. Amino acid sequence: CASSELQGEKLFF.

In this sample, this clone turned up many times. This rearrangement joins TRBV5-6 to TRBJ1-2, with a tentative D call TRBD1 (5 bases). V was pared by 6 bases and J by 0 bases, with 21 bases between. CDR3 length equals 17 residues. CDR1 and CDR2 from the germline V gene are SGHDT and YYEEEE. The DNA of the CDR3 is TGTGCCAGCACCCTACGCTCCACAGGTTTCGCTAACTATGGCTACACCTTC. Translating gives CASTLRSTGFANYGYTF.

This clone was counted once. The chain couples TRBV9 to TRBJ2-1; no clear D. V lost 3 bases and J lost 0, with 10 bases in between. Germline CDR1 and CDR2: SGDLS and YYNGEE. The CDR3 spans 15 residues. The CDR3 sequence is CASSELSSSYNEQFF. CDR3 sequence (DNA): TGTGCCAGCAGCGAGCTGTCTAGCTCCTACAATGAGCAGTTCTTC.

CDR3 residues: CASSPAGNTEAFF. The CDR3 DNA reads as TGTGCCAGCTCACCGGCGGGGAACACTGAAGCTTTCTTT. The chain carries TRBV18 and TRBJ1-1; D is ambiguous. V was shortened by 3 bases and J by 1 base, with 6 bases between the two germline ends. Germline CDR1 KGHSH, CDR2 LQKENI. The CDR3 spans 13 residues.

This sequence joins TRBV6-2 or TRBV6-3 and TRBJ2-7; a weak D match, TRBD1 (5 bases). This CDR3 contains 13 residues. Trimming took off 5 bases at V and 2 bases at J, with 10 bases between the two ends. Germline V gene sequence: CDR1 MNHEY, CDR2 SVGEGT. The CDR3: CASSPDSPYEQYF. CDR3 bases: TGTGCCAGCAGTCCCGACAGCCCCTACGAGCAGTACTTC.

This chain uses TRBV18 with TRBJ2-3, with 13 bases lining up with TRBD2. The germline V gene has CDR1 KGHSH and CDR2 LQKENI. The CDR3 consists of 18 residues. The ends lost 0 bases at V and 0 bases at J; junction bases unmatched: 3. Here the CDR3 reads CASSPPGLAGTSTDTQYF. The CDR3 bases are TGTGCCAGCTCACCACCGGGACTAGCGGGGACTAGCACAGATACGCAGTATTTT.

This sequence joins TRBV2 and TRBJ1-2, with D possibly matching TRBD1 (6 bases). CDR3 length: 15 amino acids. The V gene lost 1 base and the J gene lost 6 bases, with 15 bases spanning the gap. Germline values: CDR1 SNHLY, CDR2 FYNNEI. Here the CDR3 reads CASSEGRGFFDGYTF. Here the CDR3 DNA reads TGTGCCAGCAGTGAAGGAAGGGGGTTTTTTGATGGCTACACCTTC.

This clone was recorded only once. The chain couples TRBV3-1 (or the pseudogene TRBV3-2) to TRBJ1-1, with 9 bases aligning to TRBD1. CDR1 LGHDT and CDR2 YNNKEL come from the germline V gene (reference sequence). The V segment lost 5 bases and the J segment 6 bases; nucleotides outside the gene matches: 10. CDR3 length equals 15 residues. The CDR3 coding sequence is TGTGCCAGCAGCGGGAGACAGGGGGGAGTTGCTGAAGCTTTCTTT. This translates into CASSGRQGGVAEAFF.

The chain is built from TRBV18 and TRBJ2-4; 8 nucleotides align to TRBD1. The CDR3 totals 17 residues. With 5 bases clipped from V and 0 bases from J, the junction kept 9 bases outside the gene matches. The germline V gene encodes CDR1 KGHSH and CDR2 LQKENI. DNA for the CDR3: TGTGCCAGCTCATCCCGACAGGGGTCCATAGCCAAAAACATTCAGTACTTC. This gives the protein CASSSRQGSIAKNIQYF.

The rearrangement uses TRBV19 and TRBJ1-1; TRBD1 aligns across 11 bases. Trimming took 5 bases from V and 5 from J; bases not matched to a gene: 4. The CDR3 is 14 residues long. Germline V gene sequence: CDR1 LNHDA, CDR2 SQIVND (reference sequence). In DNA, the CDR3 is TGTGCCAGTAGTTGGACAGGGGGCAGGACTGAAGCTTTCTTT. It encodes CASSWTGGRTEAFF.

The chain links TRBV3-1 (or the pseudogene TRBV3-2) to TRBJ2-2; 8 bases fit TRBD1. Germline V lookup: CDR1 LGHDT, CDR2 YNNKEL (reference sequence). J was trimmed by 7 bases and V by 5 bases; bases with no gene match: 6. The CDR3 length is 14 residues. CDR3 bases: TGTGCCAGCAGCTACGGACAGGGTCACGGGGAGCTGTTTTTT. It is translated as CASSYGQGHGELFF.

The rearrangement uses TRBV6-5 and TRBJ1-5; 9 nucleotides match TRBD1. Unmatched junction bases numbered 5, after V lost 5 bases and J lost 3 bases. Germline CDR1 and CDR2: MNHEY and SVGAGI. The CDR3 totals 15 residues. CDR3 bases: TGTGCCAGCAGTCGGACAGGGGAGGACAATCAGCCCCAGCATTTT. This codes for CASSRTGEDNQPQHF.

The chain joins TRBV27 to TRBJ2-1; TRBD2 matches 7 bases. V lost 1 base, J lost 4 bases, and 4 bases stayed unmatched. The germline gives CDR1 MNHEY, CDR2 SMNVEV (reference sequence). The CDR3 totals 15 residues. The CDR3 DNA reads TGTGCCAGCAGTTTATTTGGGGGGGGGTACAATGAGCAGTTCTTC. Translation gives CASSLFGGGYNEQFF.

The chain joins TRBV9 to TRBJ2-2, with D hard to call. The CDR3 spans 15 residues. Germline-derived CDR1 and CDR2 are SGDLS and YYNGEE. V lost 0 bases and J 1 base, leaving 7 bases between the germline ends. CDR3: CASSVGRRNTGELFF. In DNA form, the CDR3 reads TGTGCCAGCAGCGTAGGTCGTAGGAACACCGGGGAGCTGTTTTTT.